The rows below give T cell receptor beta chains drawn from one sample of a study of beta chain features in type 1 diabetes. Data came from immunoSEQ multiplex PCR; TCRdb stores just in-frame clones and leaves some out. Of some 900,000 clones in the sample, roughly a sixth were seen once. The sequenced material came from naive CD4+ T cells from blood. The receptors stem from a woman aged 18-29 years in good health. Both conserved end residues are part of each CDR3. The order of the fields is CDR3 DNA, CDR3 protein, D gene, J gene, CDR3 length, clone size, V gene. A D gene is named only where the DNA matches it firmly. Clone sizes are given selectively: once, few, many, or a class where the clone is expanded.

TGTGCCAGCAGCCTCCGGACAGCCTCGGGCGAGCAGTACTTC,CASSLRTASGEQYF,.,TRBJ2-7,14,few,TRBV7-9
TGCGCCAGCAGCCAAGAATTAGCGGACAATGAGCAGTTCTTC,CASSQELADNEQFF,.,TRBJ2-1,14,.,TRBV4-3
TGTGCCAGCAGCCTGGGGGGAGACTATGGCTACACCTTC,CASSLGGDYGYTF,.,TRBJ1-2,13,.,TRBV7-9
TGTGCCAGCAGCTTAGATGGGGAGTACAATGAGCAGTTCTTC,CASSLDGEYNEQFF,.,TRBJ2-1,14,few,TRBV7-2
TGTGCCAGCAGTTTGGCTCGATCCGATACGCAGTATTTT,CASSLARSDTQYF,.,TRBJ2-3,13,.,TRBV6-5
TGTGCCAGCCGCTACGGACAGGCCTACGAGCAGTACTTC,CASRYGQAYEQYF,TRBD1,TRBJ2-7,13,few,TRBV18
TGTGCCAGCAGTAGACTCCAAAGGTTCTATGGCTACACCTTC,CASSRLQRFYGYTF,.,TRBJ1-2,14,.,TRBV6-6
TGTGCCAGCAGTATGGACACCTATCAGCCCCAGCATTTT,CASSMDTYQPQHF,.,TRBJ1-5,13,.,TRBV7-2
TGTGCCAGCAGTGACTCCAACGCCAATGAGCAGTTCTTC,CASSDSNANEQFF,.,TRBJ2-1,13,few,TRBV6-5
TGTGCCAGCAGCCAAATGGGACTGGCCAAAAACATTCAGTACTTC,CASSQMGLAKNIQYF,.,TRBJ2-4,15,.,TRBV5-4
TGTGCCAGTACCACTTATAGCAATCAGCCCCAGCATTTT,CASTTYSNQPQHF,.,TRBJ1-5,13,few,TRBV19
TGTGCCAGTGGGGCTGGGGCCAACGTCCTGACTTTC,CASGAGANVLTF,.,TRBJ2-6,12,.,TRBV10-3
TGTGCCAGCAGCCAAGTCTTGGGGGCCGTAATCTATGGCTACACCTTC,CASSQVLGAVIYGYTF,.,TRBJ1-2,16,few,TRBV14
TGTGCCAGCAGCTCGTCAGTGGGGAATGAGCAGTTCTTC,CASSSSVGNEQFF,.,TRBJ2-1,13,.,TRBV7-3
TGTGCCATCAGGCCCGACAGGGACCTCATTGAAGCTTTCTTT,CAIRPDRDLIEAFF,TRBD1,TRBJ1-1,14,few,TRBV10-3
TGTGCCAGCAGCCAATTTAGCGGGAGTCCCCTCAATGAGCAGTTCTTC,CASSQFSGSPLNEQFF,TRBD2,TRBJ2-1,16,.,TRBV7-9
TGTGCCAGCAGACAATCTTCGGGTGTAACTAATGAAAAACTGTTTTTT,CASRQSSGVTNEKLFF,.,TRBJ1-4,16,.,TRBV27
TGTGCCAGCACCCGGGCCTTATATAGCAATCAGCCCCAGCATTTT,CASTRALYSNQPQHF,.,TRBJ1-5,15,few,TRBV6-6
TGTGCCAGCAGCGGGGGACAGGCCCACTCTGGGGCCAACGTCCTGACTTTC,CASSGGQAHSGANVLTF,TRBD1,TRBJ2-6,17,few,TRBV2
TGTGCCAGCAGCGTATTCTGGGGGAACTCCTACAATGAGCAGTTCTTC,CASSVFWGNSYNEQFF,.,TRBJ2-1,16,.,TRBV13
TGTGCCAGCAGCTCGACGGAGAACACTGAAGCTTTCTTT,CASSSTENTEAFF,.,TRBJ1-1,13,.,TRBV7-2
TGTGCCACCAGCCGTCGGGACAGCTCCTACGAGCAGTACTTC,CATSRRDSSYEQYF,TRBD1,TRBJ2-7,14,few,TRBV15
TGTGCCATCAGTGAGTCTTTACTAGCGAGTCAGTTCTTC,CAISESLLASQFF,TRBD2,TRBJ2-1,13,many,TRBV10-3